This T cell receptor (beta chain) stems from a study of identical twins. From the 5' RACE reads, TCRdb called clonotypes with MiXCR, one entry per CDR3 protein. The table has roughly 720,000 distinct CDR3 sequences, about 20% seen once. Germline V CDR1 and CDR2: SGHVS, FQNEAQ. CDR3 size: 19 residues. With 3 bases clipped from V and 0 bases from J, the junction kept 13 bases outside the gene matches. The sample also formed part of further work on T cells expressing NK-cell markers. From that paper: Six donors carried dominant NKG2C+ clonotypes that made up roughly 1.0-7.0% of their CD8+ T cells.

Sequenced sample: PBMCs. The J gene is TRBJ2-2, the V gene TRBV7-8; 7 bases fit TRBD1. The TCR comes from a woman under 30 in good health. The CDR3 loop reads CASSFRPVTGTANTGELFF. The CDR3 DNA reads TGTGCCAGCAGCTTCCGACCCGTAACCGGGACAGCGAACACCGGGGAGCTGTTTTTT.